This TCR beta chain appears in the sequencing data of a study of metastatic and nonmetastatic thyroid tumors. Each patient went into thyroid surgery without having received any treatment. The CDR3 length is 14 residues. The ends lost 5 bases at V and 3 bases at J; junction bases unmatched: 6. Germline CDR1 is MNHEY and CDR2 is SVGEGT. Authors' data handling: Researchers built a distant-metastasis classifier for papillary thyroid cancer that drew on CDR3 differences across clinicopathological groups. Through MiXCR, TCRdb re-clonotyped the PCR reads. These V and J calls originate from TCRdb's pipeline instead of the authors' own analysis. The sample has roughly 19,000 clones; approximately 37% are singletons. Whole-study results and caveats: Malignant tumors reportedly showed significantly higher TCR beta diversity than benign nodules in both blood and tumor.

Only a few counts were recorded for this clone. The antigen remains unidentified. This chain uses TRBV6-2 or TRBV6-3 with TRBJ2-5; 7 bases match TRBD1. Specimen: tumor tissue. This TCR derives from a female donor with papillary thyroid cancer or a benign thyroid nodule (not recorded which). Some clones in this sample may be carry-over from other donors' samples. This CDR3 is CASSGGQVEETQYF. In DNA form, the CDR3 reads TGTGCCAGCAGTGGCGGACAGGTAGAAGAGACCCAGTACTTC.